Listed below are T cell receptor beta chains from one sample, sequenced in a study of PD-L1 blockade in urothelial cancer. Here immunoSEQ multiplex PCR was the method, and the copy in TCRdb shows in-frame clones only, minus some. The sample has around 80,000 clones, 80% to 95% seen once. The sequences come from PBMCs, collected around atezolizumab (anti-PD-L1) treatment. These receptors were collected from a woman of 80 years or more with urothelial cancer. The CDR3 runs from the conserved cysteine through the conserved F or W. A D gene is named only where the DNA matches it firmly. Clone size appears in some rows only: once, few, many, or a class for an expanded clone.

abundance: .; v_gene: TRBV2; d_gene: TRBD2; j_gene: TRBJ2-1; CDR3nt: TGTGCCAGCAGTGTAGGACTAGCCGGTGAGGGTGAGCAGTTCTTC; CDR3aa: CASSVGLAGEGEQFF
abundance: .; v_gene: TRBV5-1; d_gene: .; j_gene: TRBJ2-7; CDR3nt: TGCGCCAGCAGCTTGGAGGGGATCTACGAGCAGTACTTC; CDR3aa: CASSLEGIYEQYF
abundance: .; v_gene: TRBV6-4; d_gene: TRBD2; j_gene: TRBJ2-1; CDR3nt: TGTGCCGCCCGGGGACTAGCGTACCGCTACTCCTACAATGAGCAGTTCTTC; CDR3aa: CAARGLAYRYSYNEQFF
abundance: .; v_gene: TRBV2; d_gene: .; j_gene: TRBJ2-1; CDR3nt: TGTGCCAGCAGTGCGGAGACGCCTTACAATGAGCAGTTCTTC; CDR3aa: CASSAETPYNEQFF
abundance: .; v_gene: TRBV27; d_gene: TRBD2; j_gene: TRBJ2-7; CDR3nt: TGTGCCAGCAGTTTTAAGCGGGAGAGGGAGCAGTACTTC; CDR3aa: CASSFKREREQYF
abundance: .; v_gene: TRBV28; d_gene: TRBD1; j_gene: TRBJ1-5; CDR3nt: TGTGCCAGCAGTTTACAGGGACAGGTCAATCAGCCCCAGCATTTT; CDR3aa: CASSLQGQVNQPQHF
abundance: few; v_gene: TRBV5-4; d_gene: TRBD2; j_gene: TRBJ2-1; CDR3nt: TGTGCCAGCAGCCCCGCTAGCGGGACTTACAATGAGCAGTTCTTC; CDR3aa: CASSPASGTYNEQFF
abundance: .; v_gene: TRBV5-1; d_gene: .; j_gene: TRBJ1-2; CDR3nt: TGCGCCAGCAGCTTCCCAGAGACAGGAAACTATGGCTACACCTTC; CDR3aa: CASSFPETGNYGYTF
abundance: .; v_gene: TRBV27; d_gene: .; j_gene: TRBJ1-2; CDR3nt: TGTGCCAGCAGTTCCGTGTCCAGAAACTATGGCTACACCTTC; CDR3aa: CASSSVSRNYGYTF
abundance: .; v_gene: TRBV25-1; d_gene: .; j_gene: TRBJ1-1; CDR3nt: TGTGCCAGCAGAGGCCACAGGACCCAGAACACTGAAGCTTTCTTT; CDR3aa: CASRGHRTQNTEAFF
abundance: .; v_gene: TRBV4-1; d_gene: TRBD2; j_gene: TRBJ2-1; CDR3nt: TGCGCCAGCAGCCAAGCCGGACTAGCGGGAGGGTTCCCTTACAATGAGCAGTTCTTC; CDR3aa: CASSQAGLAGGFPYNEQFF
abundance: .; v_gene: TRBV2; d_gene: TRBD2; j_gene: TRBJ2-5; CDR3nt: TGTGCCAGCAGCGCTACGGCGGCGGGGGGGACCCAGTACTTC; CDR3aa: CASSATAAGGTQYF
abundance: few; v_gene: TRBV5-4; d_gene: TRBD2; j_gene: TRBJ2-3; CDR3nt: TGTGCCAGCAGCCCCCGGGGCGGGAGGGGCACAGATACGCAGTATTTT; CDR3aa: CASSPRGGRGTDTQYF
abundance: once; v_gene: TRBV5-6; d_gene: .; j_gene: TRBJ2-2; CDR3nt: TGTGCCAGCAGCTTGGTCGCGCGGGAGCTGTTTTTT; CDR3aa: CASSLVARELFF
abundance: .; v_gene: TRBV6-5; d_gene: .; j_gene: TRBJ1-5; CDR3nt: TGTGCCAGCAGTTACGGGAGAAATCAGCCCCAGCATTTT; CDR3aa: CASSYGRNQPQHF
abundance: .; v_gene: TRBV2; d_gene: .; j_gene: TRBJ1-1; CDR3nt: TGTGCCAGCAGTGAAAGACAGCCTGAAGCTTTCTTT; CDR3aa: CASSERQPEAFF
abundance: .; v_gene: TRBV5-1; d_gene: .; j_gene: TRBJ1-1; CDR3nt: TGCGCCAGCAGCTTGTCACAGACGAACACTGAAGCTTTCTTT; CDR3aa: CASSLSQTNTEAFF
abundance: .; v_gene: TRBV27; d_gene: .; j_gene: TRBJ1-3; CDR3nt: TGTGCCAGCAGTTTATTCTCAGGCATCTCTGGAAACACCATATATTTT; CDR3aa: CASSLFSGISGNTIYF
abundance: .; v_gene: TRBV2; d_gene: .; j_gene: TRBJ2-7; CDR3nt: TGTGCCAGCAGTGTGGGGGCCAAAACCTACGAGCAGTACTTC; CDR3aa: CASSVGAKTYEQYF
abundance: .; v_gene: TRBV9; d_gene: TRBD1; j_gene: TRBJ1-1; CDR3nt: TGTGCCAGCAGCGTCTACAGGGGCTCTGAAGCTTTCTTT; CDR3aa: CASSVYRGSEAFF
abundance: .; v_gene: TRBV27; d_gene: TRBD2; j_gene: TRBJ2-1; CDR3nt: TGTGCCAGCAGTCCCCGGCTAGCGGGAGGAAGCAATGAGCAGTTCTTC; CDR3aa: CASSPRLAGGSNEQFF
abundance: .; v_gene: TRBV6-1; d_gene: .; j_gene: TRBJ2-3; CDR3nt: TGTGCCAGTCGGGAGCTACTTACAGATACGCAGTATTTT; CDR3aa: CASRELLTDTQYF
abundance: few; v_gene: TRBV7-9; d_gene: .; j_gene: TRBJ1-2; CDR3nt: TGTGCCAGCAGCTTAAATCAGGGTGTAGGCTACACCTTC; CDR3aa: CASSLNQGVGYTF
abundance: .; v_gene: TRBV2; d_gene: TRBD1; j_gene: TRBJ1-2; CDR3nt: TGTGCCAGCAGCGGGGACAGGGGGCAAGGCTACACCTTC; CDR3aa: CASSGDRGQGYTF
abundance: .; v_gene: TRBV28; d_gene: TRBD2; j_gene: TRBJ2-7; CDR3nt: TGTGCCAGCAGTTTGGGGAGGGCCTCCCGGGCCGAGCAGTACTTC; CDR3aa: CASSLGRASRAEQYF
abundance: .; v_gene: TRBV2; d_gene: TRBD1; j_gene: TRBJ2-7; CDR3nt: TGTGCCGCAGGGGTGGGACAGGGGTCCTACGAGCAGTACTTC; CDR3aa: CAAGVGQGSYEQYF
abundance: .; v_gene: TRBV27; d_gene: .; j_gene: TRBJ2-3; CDR3nt: TGTGCCAGCAGTTTTGGAGGGGCGGGTACAACCCTTTCGCAGTATTTT; CDR3aa: CASSFGGAGTTLSQYF
abundance: .; v_gene: TRBV21-1; d_gene: .; j_gene: TRBJ1-1; CDR3nt: TGTGCCAGCAGCAAAACAGGGCGCTCTGAAGCTTTCTTT; CDR3aa: CASSKTGRSEAFF
abundance: .; v_gene: TRBV7-2; d_gene: .; j_gene: TRBJ2-2; CDR3nt: TGTGCCAGCAGCTTGGGGTGGGGGGACAGAGTCTACACCGGGGAGCTGTTTTTT; CDR3aa: CASSLGWGDRVYTGELFF
abundance: .; v_gene: TRBV5-1; d_gene: .; j_gene: TRBJ1-3; CDR3nt: TGCGCCAGCAGCTACGGGACAAGTATTTCCAGCTCTGGAAACACCATATATTTT; CDR3aa: CASSYGTSISSSGNTIYF
abundance: .; v_gene: TRBV7-8; d_gene: .; j_gene: TRBJ2-7; CDR3nt: TGTGCCAGCAGCTTAGCGCCGGGTTCGACCTACGAGCAGTACTTC; CDR3aa: CASSLAPGSTYEQYF
abundance: .; v_gene: TRBV19; d_gene: TRBD2; j_gene: TRBJ2-7; CDR3nt: TGTGCCAGTAGCACGGGACTAGCGACGTATTACGAGCAGTACTTC; CDR3aa: CASSTGLATYYEQYF
abundance: .; v_gene: TRBV27; d_gene: .; j_gene: TRBJ2-7; CDR3nt: TGTGCCAGCAGTTTAATGGGGGCCAGCTCCTACGAGCAGTACTTC; CDR3aa: CASSLMGASSYEQYF
abundance: .; v_gene: TRBV6-4; d_gene: .; j_gene: TRBJ1-2; CDR3nt: TGTGCCAGCAGACCGGGACAAGGAACCTATGGCTACACCTTC; CDR3aa: CASRPGQGTYGYTF
abundance: .; v_gene: TRBV11-2; d_gene: .; j_gene: TRBJ2-4; CDR3nt: TGTGCCAGCAGCTCTCCATACAGGGAAGTCGGAAACATTCAGTACTTC; CDR3aa: CASSSPYREVGNIQYF